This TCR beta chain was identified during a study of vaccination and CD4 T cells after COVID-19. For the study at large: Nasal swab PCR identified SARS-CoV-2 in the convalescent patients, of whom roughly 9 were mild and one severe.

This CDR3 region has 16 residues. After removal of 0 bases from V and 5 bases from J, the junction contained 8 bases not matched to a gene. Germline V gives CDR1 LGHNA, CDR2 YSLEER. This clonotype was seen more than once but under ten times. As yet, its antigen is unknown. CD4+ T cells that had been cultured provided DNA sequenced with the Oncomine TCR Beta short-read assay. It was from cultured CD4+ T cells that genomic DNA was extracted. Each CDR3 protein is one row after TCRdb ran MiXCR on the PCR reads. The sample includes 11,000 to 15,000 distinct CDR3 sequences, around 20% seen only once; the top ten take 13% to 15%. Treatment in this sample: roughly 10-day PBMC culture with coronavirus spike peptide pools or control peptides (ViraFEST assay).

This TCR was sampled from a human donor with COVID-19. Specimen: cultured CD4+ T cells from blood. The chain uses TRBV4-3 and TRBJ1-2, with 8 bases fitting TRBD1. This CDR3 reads CASSQDFGQGAYGYTF. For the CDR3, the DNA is TGCGCCAGCAGCCAAGATTTCGGGCAGGGGGCTTATGGCTACACCTTC.